Presented here are 21 T cell receptor beta chains from one specimen sequenced in a study of CD8 T cells in ankylosing spondylitis. Study-wide results and caveats: Ankylosing spondylitis blood appeared to be characterized by a TCR beta motif of 7 to 9 highly homologous variants.

These receptors have no identified antigens. TCRdb used MiXCR to reprocess the 5' RACE reads, holding one entry per CDR3 protein. The data hold approximately 400,000 distinct CDR3 sequences, with more than 25% observed a single time. The sequenced sample consisted of blood, either unsorted or a sorted T cell fraction (not recorded which). These receptors were collected from a male donor with ankylosing spondylitis.

This clonotype appeared a few times. The genes are TRBV20-1 and TRBJ2-1; D gene unclear. Germline V lookup: CDR1 DFQATT, CDR2 SNEGSKA (reference sequence). The CDR3 sequence is 11 residues long. V dropped 4 bases and J dropped 6 bases, with 7 bases sitting between them. Here the CDR3 reads CSANRINEQFF. Written as DNA, the CDR3 is TGCAGTGCTAATCGAATCAATGAGCAGTTCTTC.

CDR3 sequence: CSVGPGTGGYTGELFF. As DNA, the CDR3 is TGCAGCGTTGGACCCGGGACAGGGGGATACACCGGGGAGCTGTTTTTT. The V call is TRBV29-1, the J call TRBJ2-2; 11 bases fit TRBD1. Trimming cost V 4 bases and J 3 bases; bases outside gene matches: 7. CDR1 is SQVTM and CDR2 is ANQGSEA in the germline V gene. This CDR3 contains 16 residues.

The V gene is TRBV20-1, the J gene TRBJ1-1, with a possible D match to TRBD1 (5 bases). This CDR3 has 13 amino acids. Germline V gene sequence: CDR1 DFQATT, CDR2 SNEGSKA (reference sequence). V lost 0 bases to trimming and J lost 5 bases, with 10 bases between them. The CDR3 sequence is CSAREEGWTEAFF. CDR3 coding DNA: TGCAGTGCTAGAGAGGAGGGGTGGACTGAAGCTTTCTTT.

This clonotype was detected a few times. The J gene is TRBJ1-1, the V gene TRBV20-1; TRBD1 aligns across 7 bases. Trimming cost V 6 bases and J 3 bases; bases outside gene matches: 10. Germline V gene sequence: CDR1 DFQATT, CDR2 SNEGSKA (reference sequence). This CDR3 has 14 amino acids. CDR3 sequence reads: CSARSSGGDTEAFF. CDR3 coding DNA: TGCAGTGCCAGATCGTCAGGGGGAGACACTGAAGCTTTCTTT.

This clonotype was seen a handful of times. The chain recombines TRBV6-1 with TRBJ2-7; the D is unclear. This CDR3 has 15 residues. From germline, CDR1 is MNHNS and CDR2 SASEGT. V lost 2 bases and J 5 bases, leaving 16 bases between the germline ends. CDR3 region: CASSEIRSSVHEQYF. The CDR3 region has the DNA TGTGCCAGCAGTGAAATCAGGTCATCGGTGCACGAGCAGTACTTC.

This clonotype was observed a few times. V usage is TRBV10-3 and J usage is TRBJ2-2; 7 positions match TRBD2. CDR1 and CDR2 (germline): ENHRY, SYGVKD. The J segment lost 3 bases and the V segment lost 5 bases, leaving 0 bases of the junction unmatched. The CDR3 is made up of 13 amino acids. The CDR3 sequence is CAISRGDTGELFF. The CDR3 coding sequence is TGTGCCATCAGTCGGGGGGACACCGGGGAGCTGTTTTTT.

The V and J genes are TRBV5-1 and TRBJ1-2; 7 bases align to TRBD1. The CDR3 runs to 14 residues. The ends lost 4 bases at V and 4 bases at J; junction bases unmatched: 7. Germline CDR1 is SGHRS and CDR2 is YFSETQ. Here the CDR3 DNA reads TGCGCCAGCAGCCTTCTGGGACAGACCTATGGCTACACCTTC. Protein sequence: CASSLLGQTYGYTF.

This clonotype was picked up a small number of times. V is TRBV5-1 and J is TRBJ2-5; D gene ambiguous. This CDR3 has 11 residues. V was cut by 5 bases and J by 5 bases, with 7 bases left in between. Per germline, CDR1 SGHRS and CDR2 YFSETQ. CDR3 amino acids: CASSKSETQYF. CDR3 sequence (DNA): TGCGCCAGCAGTAAATCGGAGACCCAGTACTTC.

The chain uses TRBV12-3 or TRBV12-4 and TRBJ2-5, with D tentatively TRBD2 (7 bases). This CDR3 has 15 amino acids. Trimming took off 6 bases at V and 5 bases at J, with 19 bases between the two ends. DNA for the CDR3: TGTGCCAGCAGCCCTGATTGGGGGGGCGGGGAGACCCAGTACTTC. Translating gives CASSPDWGGGETQYF.

CDR3 protein: CASADRLYNEQFF. The CDR3 region has the DNA TGTGCCAGCGCGGACAGGTTATACAATGAGCAGTTCTTC. The chain carries TRBV27 and TRBJ2-1; 7 bases are a match to TRBD1. Germline loops: CDR1 MNHEY, CDR2 SMNVEV (reference sequence). The CDR3 consists of 13 residues. Germline trimming cut 8 bases from V and 4 bases from J; bases unmatched to any gene: 5.

The chain recombines TRBV3-1 with TRBJ2-1, with D possibly TRBD2 on 6 matching bases. The germline V gene encodes CDR1 LGHDT and CDR2 YNNKEL (reference sequence). The CDR3 is 12 residues long. V was pared by 7 bases and J by 9 bases, with 13 bases between. CDR3 sequence: CASTGGGGEQFF. Written as DNA, the CDR3 is TGTGCCAGCACCGGGGGAGGAGGTGAGCAGTTCTTC.

The chain is built from TRBV5-1 and TRBJ2-2; D is possibly TRBD1 (6 bases). CDR1 is SGHRS and CDR2 is YFSETQ in the germline V gene. The CDR3 extends over 14 amino acids. The V end was cut by 7 bases, the J end by 2 bases, with 12 bases between. The CDR3 sequence: CASEVRGNTGELFF. CDR3 coding DNA: TGCGCCAGCGAGGTCAGGGGAAACACCGGGGAGCTGTTTTTT. Full variable domain (rest looked up from reference TRBV5-1 and TRBJ2-2): KAGVTQTPRYLIKTRGQQVTLSCSPISGHRSVSWYQQTPGQGLQFLFEYFSETQRNKGNFPGRFSGRQFSNSRSEMNVSTLELGDSALYLCASEVRGNTGELFFGEGSRLTVL.

This clonotype has a handful of counts. V gene TRBV5-1 combines with J gene TRBJ1-2, with 9 bases identical to TRBD1. J was trimmed by 9 bases and V by 2 bases; bases with no gene match: 11. Germline CDR1 SGHRS, CDR2 YFSETQ. The CDR3 is made up of 15 amino acids. This CDR3 reads CASSLTGGDLGSYTF. CDR3 bases: TGCGCCAGCAGCTTAACAGGGGGCGACCTTGGTAGCTACACCTTC.

The sample holds a few counts of this clonotype. The chain is built from TRBV5-1 and TRBJ1-1, with D possibly being TRBD1 (5 bases). This CDR3 has 14 amino acids. The germline V and J ends were trimmed by 4 bases and 3 bases, with 13 bases remaining between them. Per the germline V gene, CDR1 is SGHRS and CDR2 is YFSETQ. CDR3: CASSHLGADTEAFF. Here the CDR3 DNA reads TGCGCCAGCAGCCACTTAGGGGCGGACACTGAAGCTTTCTTT. Based on the CDR3 plus reference TRBV5-1 and TRBJ1-1, the full variable domain is KAGVTQTPRYLIKTRGQQVTLSCSPISGHRSVSWYQQTPGQGLQFLFEYFSETQRNKGNFPGRFSGRQFSNSRSEMNVSTLELGDSALYLCASSHLGADTEAFFGQGTRLTVV.

The chain recombines TRBV7-9 with TRBJ2-2, with D unclear. The V gene lost 3 bases and the J gene lost 0 bases, with 11 bases spanning the gap. This CDR3 has 16 amino acids. CDR1 and CDR2 from the germline V gene are SEHNR and FQNEAQ (reference sequence). CDR3 residues: CASSFGRQANTGELFF. CDR3 DNA: TGTGCCAGCAGCTTCGGACGCCAGGCGAACACCGGGGAGCTGTTTTTT.

This clonotype was observed many times. The V and J genes are TRBV20-1 and TRBJ2-4; D is undetermined. There are 15 residues in the CDR3. V lost 5 bases, J lost 4 bases, and 18 bases lay in between. Germline V gene sequence: CDR1 DFQATT, CDR2 SNEGSKA (reference sequence). The CDR3 sequence: CSAENIVGGKNIQYF. DNA of the CDR3: TGCAGTGCTGAGAATATAGTAGGTGGAAAAAACATTCAGTACTTC.

This chain links TRBV12-3 or TRBV12-4 with TRBJ2-3, with D possibly TRBD2 on 6 matching bases. This CDR3 contains 17 residues. V gave up 3 bases and J gave up 2 bases, with 18 bases separating them. The CDR3 spells CASSFGRWRVDTDTQYF. CDR3 sequence (DNA): TGTGCCAGCAGTTTTGGGAGGTGGAGGGTCGACACAGATACGCAGTATTTT.

The rearrangement links TRBV25-1 to TRBJ2-3; no reliable D call. Deletions cut 4 bases from V and 9 bases from J, with 11 bases between. This CDR3 contains 12 residues. Germline loops: CDR1 MGHDK, CDR2 SYGVNS. The CDR3 coding sequence is TGTGCCAGCAGTGGGACCCTTCGGACGCAGTATTTT. This encodes CASSGTLRTQYF.

This clonotype has more than one count but fewer than ten. The rearrangement uses TRBV6-1 and TRBJ2-2, with D uncertain. Germline-derived CDR1 and CDR2 are MNHNS and SASEGT. V was shortened by 7 bases and J by 1 base, with 13 bases between the two germline ends. The length of the CDR3 is 15 residues. CDR3 bases: TGTGCCAGCACCGCCCTCGGAGAGAACACCGGGGAGCTGTTTTTT. This sequence encodes CASTALGENTGELFF.

V usage is TRBV7-9 and J usage is TRBJ1-5, with D hard to call. Trimming left V 3 bases short and J 11 bases short, with 11 bases between. CDR3 length: 12 residues. The germline V gene encodes CDR1 SEHNR and CDR2 FQNEAQ (reference sequence). Here the CDR3 DNA reads TGTGCCAGCAGCTTTGGGCTCACGTCCCAGCATTTT. Protein: CASSFGLTSQHF.

The genes are TRBV18 and TRBJ2-5, with D possibly matching TRBD1 (6 bases). The germline V gene encodes CDR1 KGHSH and CDR2 LQKENI. The CDR3 sequence is 14 residues long. V dropped 5 bases and J dropped 5 bases, with 15 bases sitting between them. The DNA of the CDR3 is TGTGCCAGCTCATCAACGGACAGATGGGAGACCCAGTACTTC. Its translation is CASSSTDRWETQYF.